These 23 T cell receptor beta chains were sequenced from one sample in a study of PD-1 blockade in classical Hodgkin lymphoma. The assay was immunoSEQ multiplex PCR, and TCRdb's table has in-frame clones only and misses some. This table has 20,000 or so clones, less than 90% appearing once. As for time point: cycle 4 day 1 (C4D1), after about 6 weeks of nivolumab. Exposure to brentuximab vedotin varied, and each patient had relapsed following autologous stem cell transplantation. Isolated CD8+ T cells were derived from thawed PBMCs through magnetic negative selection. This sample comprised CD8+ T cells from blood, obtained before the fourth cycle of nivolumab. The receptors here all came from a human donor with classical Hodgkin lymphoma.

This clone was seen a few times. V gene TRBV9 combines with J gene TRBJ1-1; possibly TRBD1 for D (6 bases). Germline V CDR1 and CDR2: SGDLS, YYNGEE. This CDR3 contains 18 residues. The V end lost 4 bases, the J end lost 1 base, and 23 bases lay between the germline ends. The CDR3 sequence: CASSFSPGALGANTEAFF. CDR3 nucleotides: TGTGCCAGCAGCTTTAGCCCGGGGGCCCTGGGGGCGAACACTGAAGCTTTCTTT.

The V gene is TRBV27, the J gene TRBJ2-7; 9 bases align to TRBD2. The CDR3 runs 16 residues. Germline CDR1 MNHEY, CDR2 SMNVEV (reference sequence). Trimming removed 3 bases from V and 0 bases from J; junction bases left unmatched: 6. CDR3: CASSFGASGNSYEQYF. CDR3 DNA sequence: TGTGCCAGCAGTTTTGGGGCTAGCGGGAACTCCTACGAGCAGTACTTC.

CDR3 protein: CASSGPGTQHKQYF. The DNA of the CDR3 is TGTGCCAGCAGCGGACCCGGGACTCAACATAAACAGTACTTC. The rearrangement uses TRBV7-8 and TRBJ2-5; D might be TRBD2 (6 bases). CDR3 length: 14 amino acids. CDR1 and CDR2 (germline): SGHVS, FQNEAQ. The germline V and J ends were trimmed by 5 bases and 11 bases, with 21 bases remaining between them. Complete variable domain (other parts from reference TRBV7-8 and TRBJ2-5): GAGVSQSPRYKVAKRGQDVALRCDPISGHVSLFWYQQALGQGPEFLTYFQNEAQLDKSGLPSDRFFAERPEGSVSTLKIQRTQQEDSAVYLCASSGPGTQHKQYFGPGTRLLVL.

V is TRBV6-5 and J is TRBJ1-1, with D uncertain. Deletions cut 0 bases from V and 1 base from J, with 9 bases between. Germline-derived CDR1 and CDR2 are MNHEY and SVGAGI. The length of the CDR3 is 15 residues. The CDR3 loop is CASSYSRNTNTEAFF. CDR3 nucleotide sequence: TGTGCCAGCAGTTACTCACGGAACACGAACACTGAAGCTTTCTTT.

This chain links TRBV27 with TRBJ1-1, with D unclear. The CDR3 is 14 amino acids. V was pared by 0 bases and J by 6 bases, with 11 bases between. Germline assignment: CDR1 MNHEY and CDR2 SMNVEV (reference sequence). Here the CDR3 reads CASSLSLGTPEAFF. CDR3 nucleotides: TGTGCCAGCAGTTTATCGCTGGGTACCCCTGAAGCTTTCTTT.

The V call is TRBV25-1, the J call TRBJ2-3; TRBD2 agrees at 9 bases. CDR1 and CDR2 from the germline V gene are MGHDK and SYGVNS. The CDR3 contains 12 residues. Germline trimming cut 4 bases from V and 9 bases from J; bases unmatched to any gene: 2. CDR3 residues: CASSGLAGTQYF. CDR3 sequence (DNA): TGTGCCAGCAGTGGCCTAGCGGGGACGCAGTATTTT.

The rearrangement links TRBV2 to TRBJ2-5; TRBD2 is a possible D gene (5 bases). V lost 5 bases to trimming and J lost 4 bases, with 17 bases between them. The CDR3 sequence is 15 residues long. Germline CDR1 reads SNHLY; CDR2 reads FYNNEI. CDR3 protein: CASSPYRREGETQYF. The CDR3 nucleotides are TGTGCCAGCAGTCCTTATCGGCGAGAGGGAGAGACCCAGTACTTC.

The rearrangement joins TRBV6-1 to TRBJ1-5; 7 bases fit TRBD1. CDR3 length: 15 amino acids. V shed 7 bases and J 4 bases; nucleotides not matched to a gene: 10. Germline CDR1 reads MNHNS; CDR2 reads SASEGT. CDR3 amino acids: CASKPRDRINQPQHF. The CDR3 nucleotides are TGTGCCAGCAAGCCCCGGGACAGAATAAATCAGCCCCAGCATTTT.

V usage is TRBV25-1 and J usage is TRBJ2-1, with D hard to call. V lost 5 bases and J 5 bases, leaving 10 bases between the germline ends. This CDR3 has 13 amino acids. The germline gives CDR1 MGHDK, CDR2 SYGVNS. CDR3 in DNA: TGTGCCAGCAGTAGTCGATTCGACAATGAGCAGTTCTTC. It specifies CASSSRFDNEQFF.

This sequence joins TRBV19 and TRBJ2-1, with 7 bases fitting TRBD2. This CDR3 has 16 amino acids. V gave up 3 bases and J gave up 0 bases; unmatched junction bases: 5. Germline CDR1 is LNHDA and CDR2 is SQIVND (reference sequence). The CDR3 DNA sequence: TGTGCCAGTAGTATTATTGGCGGGGGCTCCTACAATGAGCAGTTCTTC. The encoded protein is CASSIIGGGSYNEQFF. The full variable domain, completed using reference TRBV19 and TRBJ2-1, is DGGITQSPKYLFRKEGQNVTLSCEQNLNHDAMYWYRQDPGQGLRLIYYSQIVNDFQKGDIAEGYSVSREKKESFPLTVTSAQKNPTAFYLCASSIIGGGSYNEQFFGPGTRLTVL.

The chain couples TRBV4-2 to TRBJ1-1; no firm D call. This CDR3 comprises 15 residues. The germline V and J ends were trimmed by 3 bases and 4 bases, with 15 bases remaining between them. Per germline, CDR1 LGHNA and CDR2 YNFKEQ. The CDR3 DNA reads TGTGCCAGCAGCCAGAGTGTCGGAGAGGGCACTGAAGCTTTCTTT. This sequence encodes CASSQSVGEGTEAFF.

The DNA for the CDR3 is TGTGCCAGCAGCTTTTACCCCCCGGATTCTTCCTACGAGCAGTACTTC. Its translation: CASSFYPPDSSYEQYF. This chain links TRBV7-9 with TRBJ2-7; no firm D call. The CDR3 is 16 amino acids. Deletions cut 3 bases from V and 1 base from J, with 16 bases between. The germline gives CDR1 SEHNR, CDR2 FQNEAQ (reference sequence).

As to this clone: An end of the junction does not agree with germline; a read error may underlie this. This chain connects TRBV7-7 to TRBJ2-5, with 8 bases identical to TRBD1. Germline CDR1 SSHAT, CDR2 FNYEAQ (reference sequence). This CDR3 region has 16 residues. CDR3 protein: CASSLVVQGARETQYF. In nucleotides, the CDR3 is TGTGCTAGCAGCTTAGTAGTCCAGGGGGCGAGAGAGACCCAGTACTTC.

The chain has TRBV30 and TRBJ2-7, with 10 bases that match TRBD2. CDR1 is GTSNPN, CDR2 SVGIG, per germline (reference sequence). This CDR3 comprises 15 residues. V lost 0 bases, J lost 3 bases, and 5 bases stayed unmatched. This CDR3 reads CAWSVSSGRGYEQYF. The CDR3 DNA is TGTGCCTGGAGTGTATCTAGCGGGAGAGGCTACGAGCAGTACTTC.

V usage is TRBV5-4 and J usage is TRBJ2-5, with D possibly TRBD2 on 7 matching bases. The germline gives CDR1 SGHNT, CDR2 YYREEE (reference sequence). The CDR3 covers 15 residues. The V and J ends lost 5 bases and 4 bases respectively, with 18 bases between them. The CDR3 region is CASRIWGGAGETQYF. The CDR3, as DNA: TGTGCCAGCAGAATTTGGGGGGGGGCGGGAGAGACCCAGTACTTC.

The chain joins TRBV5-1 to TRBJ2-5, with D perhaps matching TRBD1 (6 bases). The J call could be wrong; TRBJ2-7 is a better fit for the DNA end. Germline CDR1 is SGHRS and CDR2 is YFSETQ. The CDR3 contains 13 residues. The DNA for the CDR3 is TGCGCCAGCAGCTTGGACAGGGTGAGCGAGCAGTACTTC. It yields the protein CASSLDRVSEQYF.

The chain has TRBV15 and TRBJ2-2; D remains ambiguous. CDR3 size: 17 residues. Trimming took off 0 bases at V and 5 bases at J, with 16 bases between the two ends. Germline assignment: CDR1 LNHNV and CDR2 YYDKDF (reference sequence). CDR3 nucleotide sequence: TGTGCCACCAGCAGAGATAGTTATGAGATGTGGACCGGGGAGCTGTTTTTT. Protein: CATSRDSYEMWTGELFF. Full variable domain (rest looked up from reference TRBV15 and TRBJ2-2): DAMVIQNPRYQVTQFGKPVTLSCSQTLNHNVMYWYQQKSSQAPKLLFHYYDKDFNNEADTPDNFQSRRPNTSFCFLDIRSPGLGDTAMYLCATSRDSYEMWTGELFFGEGSRLTVL.

The CDR3 DNA follows: TGTGCCAGCAGCCCACCGGGACTAGCTGGACTCACTACCGGTGATGAGCAGTTCTTC. It translates to CASSPPGLAGLTTGDEQFF. This rearrangement joins TRBV14 to TRBJ2-1, with 9 bases lining up with TRBD2. The CDR3 contains 19 residues. Germline loops: CDR1 SGHDN, CDR2 FVKESK. The J segment lost 8 bases and the V segment lost 4 bases, leaving 21 bases of the junction unmatched.

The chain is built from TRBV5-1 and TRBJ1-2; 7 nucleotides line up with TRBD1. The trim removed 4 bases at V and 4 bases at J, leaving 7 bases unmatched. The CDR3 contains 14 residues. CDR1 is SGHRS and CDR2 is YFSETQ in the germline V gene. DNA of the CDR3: TGCGCCAGCAGCCAGGGGGAAAGCTTCTATGGCTACACCTTC. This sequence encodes CASSQGESFYGYTF.

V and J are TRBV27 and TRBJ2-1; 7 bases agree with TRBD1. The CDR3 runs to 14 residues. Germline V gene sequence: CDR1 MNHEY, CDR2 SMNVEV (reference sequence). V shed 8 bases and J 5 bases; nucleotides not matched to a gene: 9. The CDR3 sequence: CASVSKGQHNEQFF. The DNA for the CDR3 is TGTGCCAGCGTATCCAAGGGACAGCACAATGAGCAGTTCTTC.

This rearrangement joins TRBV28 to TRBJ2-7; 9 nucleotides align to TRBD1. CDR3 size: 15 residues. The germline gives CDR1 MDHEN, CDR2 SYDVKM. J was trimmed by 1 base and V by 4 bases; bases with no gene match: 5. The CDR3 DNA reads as TGTGCCAGCAGTTCCGACAGGGGGAGGTCCTACGAGCAGTACTTC. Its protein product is CASSSDRGRSYEQYF.

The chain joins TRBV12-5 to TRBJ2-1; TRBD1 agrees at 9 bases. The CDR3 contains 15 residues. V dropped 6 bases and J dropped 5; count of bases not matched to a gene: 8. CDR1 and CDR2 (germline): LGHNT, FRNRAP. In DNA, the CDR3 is TGTGCTAGTGGGGCCGGGACAGGGCTAGACAATGAGCAGTTCTTC. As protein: CASGAGTGLDNEQFF.

The CDR3 protein is CSVRTGLIEGYTF. CDR3 DNA sequence: TGCAGCGTTCGGACGGGGCTTATTGAAGGCTACACCTTC. This rearrangement joins TRBV29-1 to TRBJ1-2, with a possible D match to TRBD1 (5 bases). V lost 5 bases to trimming and J lost 8 bases, with 18 bases between them. The CDR3 sequence is 13 residues long. Looked up from germline, CDR1 is SQVTM and CDR2 is ANQGSEA.